Each of the 2 T cell receptor beta chains below was sequenced from the same sample in a study of response to subunit inactivated influenza vaccine. MiXCR, run by TCRdb on the RT-PCR reads, gives a single entry per CDR3 protein. Here the sample spans 600,000 to 850,000 distinct CDR3 sequences, around 15% being singletons. The sample was PBMCs from blood, taken roughly 15 days before vaccination. Receptors were obtained from a man aged 45-65 years who received an inactivated influenza vaccine.

The rearrangement links TRBV5-1 to TRBJ1-5; tentatively, D is TRBD1 (6 bases). Deletions cut 2 bases from V and 7 bases from J, with 13 bases between. CDR3 size: 14 residues. Germline V CDR1 and CDR2: SGHRS, YFSETQ. CDR3 coding DNA: TGCGCCAGCAGCTTCACAGGGAAGGACCAGCCCCAGCATTTT. Protein sequence: CASSFTGKDQPQHF.

The chain is built from TRBV7-7 and TRBJ2-5, with 10 bases identical to TRBD2. This CDR3 is built from 18 residues. V lost 4 bases to trimming and J lost 1 base; unmatched junction nucleotides: 12. CDR1 and CDR2 (germline): SSHAT, FNYEAQ (reference sequence). The CDR3: CASSYRLGIAGGQETQYF. The CDR3 nucleotides are TGTGCCAGCAGCTACCGGCTCGGGATAGCGGGAGGCCAAGAGACCCAGTACTTC.